The 13 T cell receptor beta chains reported below all come from one sample, sequenced in a study of CD8+ T cells in alopecia areata. The treatment was: oral pan-JAK inhibitor, 5-10 mg twice daily. RNA extraction and reverse transcription yielded cDNA as sequencing template. The method was immunoSEQ multiplex PCR; TCRdb's version includes in-frame clones alone and lacks a portion of them. Here the sample spans about 170,000 clones, 58% being singletons. This specimen was CD4+ T cells sorted from blood, taken at approximately week 60, from a patient treated with tofacitinib. These receptors originate from a human donor with alopecia areata.

The gene calls are TRBV7-2 and TRBJ1-2, with D hard to call. Deletions cut 0 bases from V and 5 bases from J, with 13 bases between. Germline values: CDR1 SGHTA, CDR2 FQGNSA. There are 15 residues in the CDR3. CDR3 bases: TGTGCCAGCAGCTTAGCCCGGTCACCGAAATATGGCTACACCTTC. Amino acids: CASSLARSPKYGYTF.

The chain employs TRBV2 and TRBJ2-7; a possible D gene is TRBD1 (6 bases). CDR1 SNHLY and CDR2 FYNNEI come from the germline V gene. V shed 8 bases and J shed 0 bases, with 17 bases lying between them. This CDR3 region has 15 residues. CDR3 DNA: TGTGCCAGCGCCGGTGGGACATCGAGCTCCTACGAGCAGTACTTC. Translation: CASAGGTSSSYEQYF.

The gene calls are TRBV23-1 and TRBJ1-2; D unresolved. TRBV23-1 is recorded as an ORF, its role being uncertain. The CDR3 totals 15 residues. The V gene lost 1 base and the J gene lost 6 bases, with 15 bases spanning the gap. DNA for the CDR3: TGCGCCAGCAGTCAATTGCCCACGTGCCTCGATGGCTACACCTTC. Residues: CASSQLPTCLDGYTF.

This chain connects TRBV11-3 to TRBJ2-1, with TRBD1 matching over 9 bases. Trimming removed 1 base from V and 5 bases from J; junction bases left unmatched: 3. This CDR3 is built from 15 residues. Germline CDR1 SGHNT, CDR2 YENEEA. CDR3 bases: TGTGCCAGCAGCTTAGGGACAGGGGCACACAATGAGCAGTTCTTC. Protein: CASSLGTGAHNEQFF.

This chain uses TRBV29-1 with TRBJ2-5; 7 positions agree with TRBD1. In germline, CDR1 is SQVTM, CDR2 ANQGSEA. The CDR3 has 14 residues. Losses at the gene ends were 6 bases for V and 5 bases for J; bases not matched to a gene: 12. DNA of the CDR3: TGCAGCGTCCCACAGGGGATGGGATACGAGACCCAGTACTTC. Translation gives CSVPQGMGYETQYF. The entire variable domain, with the rest obtained from reference TRBV29-1 and TRBJ2-5, is as follows: SAVISQKPSRDICQRGTSLTIQCQVDSQVTMMFWYRQQPGQSLTLIATANQGSEATYESGFVIDKFPISRPNLTFSTLTVSNMSPEDSSIYLCSVPQGMGYETQYFGPGTRLLVL.

The CDR3 is CASSIEIERPQHF. For the CDR3, the DNA is TGTGCCAGTAGTATAGAAATTGAGCGGCCCCAGCATTTT. The rearrangement uses TRBV19 and TRBJ1-5, with D unresolved. The CDR3 sequence is 13 residues long. Trimming took off 0 bases at V and 9 bases at J, with 9 bases between the two ends. The germline V gene encodes CDR1 LNHDA and CDR2 SQIVND (reference sequence).

V and J are TRBV30 and TRBJ1-2; no clear D gene. Looked up from germline, CDR1 is GTSNPN and CDR2 is SVGIG (reference sequence). The V gene lost 6 bases and the J gene lost 3 bases, with 5 bases spanning the gap. This CDR3 is built from 10 residues. The CDR3 reads CACRDYGYTF. As DNA, the CDR3 is TGTGCCTGTCGGGACTATGGCTACACCTTC.

This clone came up a few times. This chain uses TRBV27 with TRBJ2-3; D is ambiguous. The CDR3 is made up of 15 amino acids. The germline V gene encodes CDR1 MNHEY and CDR2 SMNVEV (reference sequence). V was cut by 4 bases and J by 2 bases, with 13 bases left in between. CDR3 loop: CASSSNGWDTDTQYF. CDR3 in DNA: TGTGCCAGCAGTTCTAACGGCTGGGACACAGATACGCAGTATTTT.

This chain uses TRBV6-5 with TRBJ1-1, with TRBD1 as a possible D gene (6 bases). V was pared by 8 bases and J by 12 bases, with 22 bases between. The CDR3 has 13 amino acids. Per germline, CDR1 MNHEY and CDR2 SVGAGI. The CDR3 region is CASFDWGTGKSFF. In DNA, the CDR3 is TGTGCCAGCTTCGACTGGGGAACAGGGAAATCTTTCTTT.

J is TRBJ2-7 and V is TRBV27, with 7 bases lining up with TRBD1. Germline V gene sequence: CDR1 MNHEY, CDR2 SMNVEV (reference sequence). The CDR3 loop spans 14 amino acids. V shed 5 bases and J 3 bases; nucleotides not matched to a gene: 7. CDR3 sequence (DNA): TGTGCCAGCAGTCAAGGAAGGGACAGCTACGAGCAGTACTTC. Translating gives CASSQGRDSYEQYF.

The count of this clone is one. V gene TRBV6-1 combines with J gene TRBJ1-2, with 8 bases identical to TRBD1. V shed 7 bases and J 6 bases; nucleotides not matched to a gene: 7. The CDR3 has 13 residues. Germline V lookup: CDR1 MNHNS, CDR2 SASEGT. CDR3 sequence: CASTDRAEHGYTF. CDR3 coding DNA: TGTGCCAGCACGGACAGGGCGGAGCATGGCTACACCTTC.

This clone was counted between two and nine times. The chain links TRBV29-1 to TRBJ2-7, with D hard to call. The CDR3 contains 12 residues. The germline V and J ends were trimmed by 4 bases and 2 bases, with 9 bases remaining between them. From germline, CDR1 is SQVTM and CDR2 ANQGSEA. The CDR3 coding sequence is TGCAGCGTTGGGGTTAAAACCTACGAGCAGTACTTC. Residues: CSVGVKTYEQYF.

V usage is TRBV7-9 and J usage is TRBJ1-6, with TRBD1 matching over 9 bases. Trimming at V came to 8 bases and at J to 9 bases, leaving 11 bases not matched to a gene. The germline gives CDR1 SEHNR, CDR2 FQNEAQ (reference sequence). The CDR3 length is 15 residues. In DNA form, the CDR3 reads TGTGCCAGCCAGCTGGGAGGGACAGGGTTTTCACCCCTCCACTTT. This gives the protein CASQLGGTGFSPLHF.